This T cell receptor beta chain was found in a study of OX40 agonist ivuxolimab in advanced cancers. Across the whole study: Partial responses were achieved by three patients: one hepatocellular carcinoma, two cutaneous melanoma.

Germline V gene data show CDR1 as LNHDA and CDR2 as SQIVND (reference sequence). CDR3 length equals 11 residues. V was shortened by 5 bases and J by 8 bases, with 10 bases between the two germline ends. TCRdb's copy holds only in-frame clones and misses some; the assay was immunoSEQ multiplex PCR. The repertoire holds tens of thousands of clones, approximately 92% seen once, with about 6.6% in the top ten. The chain recombines TRBV19 with TRBJ2-7, with D perhaps TRBD1 (5 bases). The sequencing used CD4+ or CD8+ T cells sorted from blood, collected in a trial of the OX40 agonist ivuxolimab. The source of this sequence is an adult with an advanced solid tumor such as melanoma, head and neck, liver or kidney cancer. The chain's CDR3 is CASSQRQKQYF. The CDR3 DNA reads TGTGCCAGTAGTCAGAGACAGAAGCAGTACTTC.